Shown below are 2 T cell receptor beta chains from a single sample sequenced in a study of T cell repertoires in cytomegalovirus infection. TCRdb re-called the reads with MiXCR, one entry per CDR3 protein. Of 200,000 to 300,000 distinct CDR3 sequences in the sample, over 9% were seen once. Sequencing was performed on PBMCs. The source of these receptors is a human donor in good health (CMV status not recorded). Some clones in this sample may be carry-over from other donors' samples.

This clonotype was found many times. The CDR3 protein is CASSPRSSVGEQFF. The CDR3 DNA is TGTGCCAGCAGTCCAAGATCTAGCGTTGGTGAGCAGTTCTTC. The V and J genes are TRBV12-3 or TRBV12-4 and TRBJ2-1; the D gene is possibly TRBD2 (6 bases). This CDR3 spans 14 amino acids. Trimming removed 5 bases from V and 9 bases from J, with 17 bases in between.

CDR3 in amino acids: CASGTGQPSYEQYF. CDR3 DNA: TGTGCCAGCGGGACGGGACAGCCGTCCTACGAGCAGTACTTC. The chain has TRBV28 and TRBJ2-7, with 7 bases matching TRBD1. The CDR3 is 14 amino acids. V lost 8 bases and J lost 1; bases outside the gene matches: 8. Germline V lookup: CDR1 MDHEN, CDR2 SYDVKM.